This TCR beta chain appears in the sequencing data of a study of T cell changes during pregnancy in multiple sclerosis. Measured with immunoSEQ multiplex PCR; TCRdb has only the in-frame clones, and not every one. The table records about 59,000 clones, over 85% of them present only once. Germline lookup yields CDR1 LNHDA and CDR2 SQIVND (reference sequence). The length of the CDR3 is 12 residues. The V end was cut by 6 bases, the J end by 4 bases, with 7 bases between. This chain uses TRBV19 with TRBJ2-1, with no clear D. The source material was CD4+ T cells from peripheral blood mononuclear cells, sampled before pregnancy. The sequence was obtained from a female donor with multiple sclerosis, enrolled in a pregnancy study. The CDR3 loop reads CASSLGYNEQFF. The CDR3 DNA follows: TGTGCCAGTAGCCTAGGTTACAATGAGCAGTTCTTC. The entire variable domain, with the rest obtained from reference TRBV19 and TRBJ2-1, is as follows: DGGITQSPKYLFRKEGQNVTLSCEQNLNHDAMYWYRQDPGQGLRLIYYSQIVNDFQKGDIAEGYSVSREKKESFPLTVTSAQKNPTAFYLCASSLGYNEQFFGPGTRLTVL.